A selection of T cell receptor beta chains follows, all from one sample in a study of T cells after yellow fever vaccination. MiXCR, applied by TCRdb to the 5' RACE reads, yields one record per CDR3 protein. The sample comprises hundreds of thousands of distinct CDR3 sequences, approximately 12% of which are singletons, and 3.2% rests with the top ten. This material consisted of CD4+ T cells sorted from PBMCs, taken 15 days after the yellow fever booster vaccination. The receptors were sampled from a man between 18 and 29 years old who received the YFV17D yellow fever vaccine. The CDR3 runs from the conserved cysteine through the conserved F or W. The D gene is left open where the match is weak. The size entry is marked missing in some rows and otherwise reads once, few, many or a size class.

j_gene	v_gene	d_gene	abundance	CDR3aa	CDR3nt
TRBJ1-1	TRBV5-8	NA	few	CASSLTEMNTEAFF	TGTGCCAGCAGCTTGACAGAAATGAACACTGAAGCTTTCTTT
TRBJ2-1	TRBV3-1	NA	few	CASSLRGDQFF	TGTGCCAGCAGCCTCAGGGGGGATCAGTTCTTC
TRBJ1-5	TRBV7-2	NA	NA	CASSFRAGNNQPQHF	TGTGCCAGCAGCTTTCGGGCAGGGAACAATCAGCCCCAGCATTTT
TRBJ1-2	TRBV4-2	TRBD1	many	CASNPAGEGAPNYGYTF	TGTGCCAGCAACCCCGCGGGTGAGGGGGCACCAAACTATGGCTACACCTTC
TRBJ2-1	TRBV5-1	TRBD2	NA	CASSSLTSGVGNEQFF	TGCGCCAGCAGCTCCTTAACTAGCGGGGTAGGCAATGAGCAGTTCTTC
TRBJ2-7	TRBV28	NA	NA	CASSLWPYEQYF	TGTGCCAGCAGTTTATGGCCCTACGAGCAGTACTTC
TRBJ1-2	TRBV20-1	NA	NA	CSSFRDTPGGYGYTF	TGCAGCTCCTTCCGGGACACCCCCGGGGGTTATGGCTACACCTTC
TRBJ2-7	TRBV7-2	TRBD2	few	CASSPLTGGLNEQYF	TGTGCCAGCAGCCCCCTTACGGGGGGGCTAAACGAGCAGTACTTC
TRBJ2-7	TRBV11-2	NA	many	CASSLDRLSPEQYF	TGTGCCAGCAGCTTAGATAGGTTATCGCCCGAGCAGTACTTC
TRBJ2-5	TRBV4-2	NA	few	CASSHDSGLQETQYF	TGTGCCAGCAGCCACGACTCCGGACTACAAGAGACCCAGTACTTC
TRBJ1-4	TRBV5-5	TRBD1	few	CASSLGFGQGTEKLFF	TGTGCCAGCAGCTTGGGGTTCGGACAGGGCACTGAAAAACTGTTTTTT
TRBJ1-1	TRBV5-4	NA	few	CASSGMRENTEAFF	TGTGCCAGCAGCGGCATGCGGGAGAACACTGAAGCTTTCTTT
TRBJ2-7	TRBV18	TRBD1	NA	CASSPQRQGGYEQYF	TGTGCCAGCTCACCCCAAAGACAGGGGGGCTACGAGCAGTACTTC
TRBJ2-5	TRBV11-2	TRBD1	once	CASSTSFGTGIETQYF	TGTGCCAGCAGCACGTCCTTCGGGACAGGGATAGAGACCCAGTACTTC
TRBJ1-3	TRBV5-1	NA	NA	CASSFAGQRSGNTIYF	TGCGCCAGCAGCTTCGCTGGACAGCGCTCTGGAAACACCATATATTTT
TRBJ1-2	TRBV5-1	NA	few	CASSETNYGYTF	TGCGCCAGCAGCGAGACTAACTATGGCTACACCTTC
TRBJ2-7	TRBV12-3/TRBV12-4	TRBD2	NA	CASRLTSGGTYEQYF	TGTGCCAGCAGGCTCACTAGCGGGGGGACATACGAGCAGTACTTC
TRBJ1-1	TRBV2	NA	few	CATRQSNTEAFF	TGTGCCACCCGTCAGTCGAACACTGAAGCTTTCTTT
TRBJ2-1	TRBV27	TRBD1	NA	CASRSRDRAPNEQFF	TGTGCCAGCAGAAGCCGGGACAGGGCCCCTAATGAGCAGTTCTTC
TRBJ2-2	TRBV12-3/TRBV12-4	NA	many	CASRITVNTGELFF	TGTGCCAGCAGGATCACAGTGAACACCGGGGAGCTGTTTTTT
TRBJ2-5	TRBV28	NA	NA	CASGVGGKETQYF	TGTGCCAGCGGAGTAGGAGGGAAAGAGACCCAGTACTTC
TRBJ1-1	TRBV4-1	NA	NA	CASSKWSIGRDRVGTEAFF	TGCGCCAGCAGCAAATGGTCCATTGGCAGGGATCGAGTGGGCACTGAAGCTTTCTTT
TRBJ1-4	TRBV6-6	NA	NA	CASSITGATNEKLFF	TGTGCCAGCAGCATAACAGGTGCAACTAATGAAAAACTGTTTTTT
TRBJ2-3	TRBV4-1	TRBD2	few	CASSQGWGTSGGTDTQYF	TGCGCCAGCAGCCAAGGGTGGGGCACTAGCGGGGGCACAGATACGCAGTATTTT
TRBJ2-2	TRBV12-3/TRBV12-4	NA	many	CASRRGPNTGELFF	TGTGCCAGCAGGAGGGGCCCGAACACCGGGGAGCTGTTTTTT
TRBJ2-3	TRBV30	NA	NA	CARRTDSTDTQYF	TGTGCCCGACGGACAGACAGCACAGATACGCAGTATTTT
TRBJ2-1	TRBV5-1	NA	NA	CASSPVPNYNEQFF	TGCGCCAGCAGCCCAGTTCCCAACTACAATGAGCAGTTCTTC
TRBJ1-1	TRBV2	TRBD1	NA	CASQRTGGGTEAFF	TGTGCCAGCCAGAGGACAGGGGGTGGCACTGAAGCTTTCTTT
TRBJ1-2	TRBV5-1	TRBD1	few	CASRRTGGWNGYTF	TGCGCCAGCCGACGGACAGGGGGATGGAATGGCTACACCTTC
TRBJ2-5	TRBV4-3	NA	few	CASSQQIGAETQYF	TGCGCCAGCAGCCAACAGATTGGGGCTGAGACCCAGTACTTC
TRBJ1-2	TRBV20-1	NA	NA	CSAREGREYGYTF	TGCAGTGCTAGAGAGGGGAGGGAGTATGGCTACACCTTC
TRBJ2-1	TRBV7-2	NA	many	CASSLGEGDRQFF	TGTGCCAGCAGCTTAGGGGAGGGGGACAGGCAGTTCTTC
TRBJ2-1	TRBV30	NA	many	CAWSLGGNEQFF	TGTGCCTGGAGTCTTGGGGGGAATGAGCAGTTCTTC
TRBJ2-5	TRBV24-1	NA	NA	CATSDPLTGEETQYF	TGTGCCACCAGTGACCCCTTGACTGGAGAGGAGACCCAGTACTTC
TRBJ1-3	TRBV4-2	NA	few	CASSFDRASGNTIYF	TGTGCCAGCAGTTTCGACAGAGCTTCTGGAAACACCATATATTTT
TRBJ1-1	TRBV6-2/TRBV6-3	NA	NA	CASSYSDPYTEAFF	TGTGCCAGCAGTTACTCGGACCCATACACTGAAGCTTTCTTT
TRBJ1-3	TRBV7-9	TRBD1	few	CASGLQGASSGNTIYF	TGTGCCAGCGGACTACAGGGGGCCAGCTCTGGAAACACCATATATTTT
TRBJ2-3	TRBV11-2	TRBD2	NA	CASSGGLAVADTQYF	TGTGCCAGCAGCGGGGGACTAGCGGTCGCAGATACGCAGTATTTT
TRBJ2-3	TRBV3-1	TRBD2	NA	CASKETSGGTDTQYF	TGTGCCAGCAAGGAGACTAGCGGGGGAACAGATACGCAGTATTTT
TRBJ2-2	TRBV28	NA	few	CASGGTYTGELFF	TGTGCCAGCGGGGGGACCTACACCGGGGAGCTGTTTTTT
TRBJ2-2	TRBV11-2	NA	NA	CASSLVPGTLNTGELFF	TGTGCCAGCAGCTTAGTACCCGGGACACTGAACACCGGGGAGCTGTTTTTT
TRBJ2-3	TRBV24-1	NA	few	CASSAGHSDTQYF	TGTGCCAGCTCTGCGGGGCATTCAGATACGCAGTATTTT
TRBJ1-2	TRBV28	TRBD1	few	CASSFITGGSYGYTF	TGTGCCAGCAGTTTTATAACAGGGGGTTCCTATGGCTACACCTTC
TRBJ1-5	TRBV6-1	NA	once	CASSEGANSYQPQHF	TGTGCCAGCAGTGAGGGAGCCAATAGCTATCAGCCCCAGCATTTT
TRBJ1-1	TRBV12-3/TRBV12-4	TRBD1	NA	CASSSGQGRVRTEAFF	TGTGCCAGCAGCTCGGGACAGGGAAGGGTGAGGACTGAAGCTTTCTTT